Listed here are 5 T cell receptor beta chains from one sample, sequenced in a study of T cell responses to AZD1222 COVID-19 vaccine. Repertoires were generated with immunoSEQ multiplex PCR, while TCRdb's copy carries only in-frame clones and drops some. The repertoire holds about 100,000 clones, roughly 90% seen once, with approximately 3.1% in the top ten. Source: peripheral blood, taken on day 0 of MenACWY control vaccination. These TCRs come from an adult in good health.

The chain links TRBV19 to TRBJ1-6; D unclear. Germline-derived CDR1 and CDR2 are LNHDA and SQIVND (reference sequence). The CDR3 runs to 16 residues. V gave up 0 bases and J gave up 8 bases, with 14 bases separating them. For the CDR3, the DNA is TGTGCCAGTAGTATAGATCTTGGCAGTCTCCATTCACCCCTCCACTTT. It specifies CASSIDLGSLHSPLHF.

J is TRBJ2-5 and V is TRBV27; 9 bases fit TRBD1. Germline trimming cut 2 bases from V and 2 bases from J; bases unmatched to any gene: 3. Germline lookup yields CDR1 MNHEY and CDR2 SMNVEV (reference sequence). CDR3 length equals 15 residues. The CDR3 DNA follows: TGTGCCAGCAGTTTAGCGGGACAGGGACAAGAGACCCAGTACTTC. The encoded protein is CASSLAGQGQETQYF.

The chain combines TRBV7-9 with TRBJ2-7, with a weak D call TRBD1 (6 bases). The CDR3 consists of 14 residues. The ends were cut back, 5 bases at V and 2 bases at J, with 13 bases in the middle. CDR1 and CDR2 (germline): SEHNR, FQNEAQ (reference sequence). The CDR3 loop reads CASSPRTETYEQYF. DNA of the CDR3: TGTGCCAGCAGCCCGCGGACAGAGACCTACGAGCAGTACTTC.

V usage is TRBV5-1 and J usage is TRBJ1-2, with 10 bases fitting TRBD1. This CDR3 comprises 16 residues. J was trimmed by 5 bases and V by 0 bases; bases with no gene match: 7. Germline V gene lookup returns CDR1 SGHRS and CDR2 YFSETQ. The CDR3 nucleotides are TGCGCCAGCAGCTTGGCGACAGGGGGCGGACAGTATGGCTACACCTTC. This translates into CASSLATGGGQYGYTF.

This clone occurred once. The CDR3 region is CASSLLAGQFNEKLFF. Here the CDR3 DNA reads TGTGCCAGCTCACTATTAGCGGGACAGTTTAATGAAAAACTGTTTTTT. The V gene is TRBV18, the J gene TRBJ1-4; 7 bases agree with TRBD1. CDR3 size: 16 residues. With 4 bases clipped from V and 4 bases from J, the junction kept 9 bases outside the gene matches. Germline V gene sequence: CDR1 KGHSH, CDR2 LQKENI. Variable domain in full (rest from reference TRBV18 and TRBJ1-4): NAGVMQNPRHLVRRRGQEARLRCSPMKGHSHVYWYRQLPEEGLKFMVYLQKENIIDESGMPKERFSAEFPKEGPSILRIQQVVRGDSAAYFCASSLLAGQFNEKLFFGSGTQLSVL.